This T cell receptor (beta chain) is drawn from a study of cytomegalovirus exposure and HLA in healthy donors. PCR amplification relied on 60 Vbeta primers (plus 13 Jbeta primers). Sequencing used immunoSEQ multiplex PCR; TCRdb keeps in-frame clones, though not all of them. The table lists under 65,000 clones, over 60% of them singletons. Trimming cost V 1 base and J 10 bases; bases outside gene matches: 7. This CDR3 has 14 amino acids. Germline CDR1 SEHNR, CDR2 FQNEAQ (reference sequence). Input material: PBMCs. This chain joins TRBV7-9 and TRBJ1-5, with 7 bases that match TRBD1. The TCR was taken from a man aged 25-45 years in good health and CMV-seropositive. The CDR3 is CASSLETGYQPQHF. The DNA for the CDR3 is TGTGCCAGCAGCTTAGAGACAGGGTACCAACCCCAGCATTTT. The full variable domain, rest sourced from reference TRBV7-9 and TRBJ1-5, is DTGVSQNPRHKITKRGQNVTFRCDPISEHNRLYWYRQTLGQGPEFLTYFQNEAQLEKSRLLSDRFSAERPKGSFSTLEIQRTEQGDSAMYLCASSLETGYQPQHFGDGTRLSIL.